These 9 T cell receptor beta chains were all obtained from the same sample, sequenced in a study of blood T cells in healthy people across ages. It was with a sample-barcoded 5' primer and a J-beta primer mix that a second PCR of about 6 to 11 cycles was run. TCRdb reprocessed the 5' RACE reads with MiXCR, giving one entry per CDR3 protein. The sample has about 1.8 million distinct CDR3 sequences, about 50% seen once. Specimen: blood. The receptors come from a woman aged 40 to 50 in good health.

V is TRBV6-5 and J is TRBJ2-1; possibly TRBD1 or TRBD2 for D (5 bases each). The tail of the sequence fits TRBJ2-7 better, so the J call may be wrong. CDR1 MNHEY and CDR2 SVGAGI come from the germline V gene. CDR3 length: 15 amino acids. CDR3 coding DNA: TGTGCCAGCAGTTACTGGGGGAGCTCCTACAATGAGCAGTACTTC. Translated, it gives CASSYWGSSYNEQYF.

The gene calls are TRBV6-6 and TRBJ1-2; D might be TRBD1 (6 bases). The CDR3 totals 15 residues. The germline V gene has CDR1 MNHNY and CDR2 SVGAGI (reference sequence). The ends were cut back, 7 bases at V and 1 base at J, with 16 bases in the middle. The CDR3 reads CASTTYGQINYGYTF. The DNA for the CDR3 is TGTGCCAGCACTACATACGGACAGATTAACTATGGCTACACCTTC.

The J gene is TRBJ2-7, the V gene TRBV6-5; 11 bases fit TRBD2. The DNA matches TRBJ2-5 better at its end, which makes the J call doubtful. Germline CDR1 reads MNHEY; CDR2 reads SVGAGI. The CDR3 sequence is 16 residues long. CDR3 sequence (DNA): TGTGCCAGCAGACCCCTACTAGCGGGAGTCGAAAAGACCCAGTACTTC. Its protein is CASRPLLAGVEKTQYF.

J is TRBJ2-3 and V is TRBV6-2 or TRBV6-3; D not certain. Per germline, CDR1 MNHEY and CDR2 SVGEGT. Trimming left V 2 bases short and J 1 base short, with 19 bases between. This CDR3 is built from 18 residues. This CDR3 reads CASSYSGAAPSRTDTQYF. In DNA, the CDR3 is TGTGCCAGCAGTTACAGTGGCGCCGCACCGAGCCGCACAGATACGCAGTATTTT.

The genes are TRBV6-2 or TRBV6-3 and TRBJ2-5; the D gene is possibly TRBD1 (7 bases). The DNA end is a closer match to TRBJ2-7, so the J assignment may be wrong. The germline CDR1 and CDR2 sequences are MNHEY and SVGEGT. The CDR3 sequence is 15 residues long. The CDR3 DNA follows: TGTGCCAGCAGTATGGCGGGACAGAAGAACTACGAGCAGTACTTC. This sequence encodes CASSMAGQKNYEQYF.

The genes are TRBV19 and TRBJ1-2; D is perhaps TRBD1 (5 bases). The CDR3 runs to 17 residues. The V end was cut by 1 base, the J end by 4 bases, with 19 bases between. Germline V lookup: CDR1 LNHDA, CDR2 SQIVND (reference sequence). The CDR3 nucleotides are TGTGCCAGTAGTATAGCCGGCCTAAAGTCAGGGTTCTATGGCTACACCTTC. It is translated as CASSIAGLKSGFYGYTF.

In its sample, this clonotype was seen a few times. The rearrangement uses TRBV20-1 and TRBJ2-5, with 8 bases lining up with TRBD2. CDR3 length: 13 residues. The V and J ends lost 6 bases and 5 bases, in that order; junction bases with no gene match: 8. The germline V gene encodes CDR1 DFQATT and CDR2 SNEGSKA (reference sequence). The CDR3: CSANGGGRETQYF. CDR3 sequence (DNA): TGCAGTGCCAACGGCGGGGGGCGGGAGACCCAGTACTTC.

The V call is TRBV29-1, the J call TRBJ2-1; 11 bases align to TRBD2. The germline gives CDR1 SQVTM, CDR2 ANQGSEA. After removal of 6 bases from V and 9 bases from J, the junction contained 7 bases not matched to a gene. This CDR3 comprises 13 residues. CDR3 sequence (DNA): TGCAGCGTCGTGCGACTAGCGGGGAGTGAGCAGTTCTTC. Protein: CSVVRLAGSEQFF.

This clonotype came up many times. The V gene is TRBV29-1, the J gene TRBJ2-1; weak D call: TRBD1 (6 bases). This CDR3 contains 10 residues. Trimming removed 7 bases from V and 5 bases from J, with 6 bases in between. The V gene's germline CDR1 is SQVTM and CDR2 ANQGSEA. As DNA, the CDR3 is TGCAGCGGGACAGACAATGAGCAGTTCTTC. It translates to CSGTDNEQFF.